This T cell receptor (beta chain) was sequenced in a study of technical replicates of blood from four donors. This CDR3 spans 16 amino acids. V lost 4 bases to trimming and J lost 0 bases, with 14 bases between them. CDR1 is SGDLS and CDR2 is YYNGEE in the germline V gene. Assay used: immunoSEQ multiplex PCR; TCRdb lists only in-frame clones, some missing. The sample consists of about 74,000 clones, roughly 94% of them appearing once. The V call is TRBV9, the J call TRBJ1-5; no definite D call. Sequenced input: T cells isolated from PBMCs. The clonotype was recovered from a human donor in good health. CDR3 in amino acids: CASSPWRVYSNQPQHF. DNA of the CDR3: TGTGCCAGCAGCCCTTGGAGGGTGTATAGCAATCAGCCCCAGCATTTT.